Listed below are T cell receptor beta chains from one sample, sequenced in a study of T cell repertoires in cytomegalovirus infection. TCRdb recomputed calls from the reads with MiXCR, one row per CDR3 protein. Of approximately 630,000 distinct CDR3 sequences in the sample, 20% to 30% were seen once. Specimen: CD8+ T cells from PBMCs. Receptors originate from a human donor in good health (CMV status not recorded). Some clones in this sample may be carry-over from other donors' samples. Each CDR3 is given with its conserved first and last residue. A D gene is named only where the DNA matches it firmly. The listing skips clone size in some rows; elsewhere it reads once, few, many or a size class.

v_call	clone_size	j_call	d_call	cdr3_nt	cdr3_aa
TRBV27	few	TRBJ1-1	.	TGTGCCAGCAGTTCCGACAGACCCAGGACTGAAGCTTTCTTT	CASSSDRPRTEAFF
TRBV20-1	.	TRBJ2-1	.	TGCAGTGCTAGTGAGCAGTTCTTC	CSASEQFF
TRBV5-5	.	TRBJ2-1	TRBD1	TGTGCCAGCAGCATGACAGGGTTTTCGATTTACAATGAGCAGTTCTTC	CASSMTGFSIYNEQFF
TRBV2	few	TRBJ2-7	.	TGTGCCAGGGGGGGGCAGCTGTCCTACGAGCAGTACTTC	CARGGQLSYEQYF
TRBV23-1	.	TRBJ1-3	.	TGCGCCAGCAGTCAATCGAGATCAGGGACTCGTGGAAACACCATATATTTT	CASSQSRSGTRGNTIYF
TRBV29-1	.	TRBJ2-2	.	TGCAGCGTTGGAGGGCAGGGACACCAGAACACCGGGGAGCTGTTTTTT	CSVGGQGHQNTGELFF
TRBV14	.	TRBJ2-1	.	TGTGTCAGCAGCCTCGGGACATCATACAATGAGCAGTTCTTC	CVSSLGTSYNEQFF
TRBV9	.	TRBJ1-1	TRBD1	TGTGCCAGCGGAGGGACAGTTGGGGGAGCTTTCTTT	CASGGTVGGAFF
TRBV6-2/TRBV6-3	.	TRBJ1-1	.	TGTGCCAGCAGTTACTACCTTAGTACTGAAGCTTTCTTT	CASSYYLSTEAFF
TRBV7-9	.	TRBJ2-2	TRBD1	TGTGCCAGCAGATCCCGGGACAGGGGGCTCGACACCGGGGAGCTGTTTTTT	CASRSRDRGLDTGELFF
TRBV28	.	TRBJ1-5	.	TGTGCCAGCACGGTACAGGGCCGCCAGCATTTT	CASTVQGRQHF
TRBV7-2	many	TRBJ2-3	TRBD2	TGTGCCAGCAGCTACTCACGACTAGCGGGGGGATCACTGTCTAGCACAGATACGCAGTATTTT	CASSYSRLAGGSLSSTDTQYF
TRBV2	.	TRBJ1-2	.	TGTGTCAGCACCGACCAGGGTGTCTATGGCTACACCTTC	CVSTDQGVYGYTF
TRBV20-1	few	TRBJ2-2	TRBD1	TGCAGTGCTAGTCAGGGACAGGGGTACACCGGGGAGCTGTTTTTT	CSASQGQGYTGELFF
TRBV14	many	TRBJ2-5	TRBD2	TGTGCCAGCAGCCCGCCTAGCGGGGGACAAGAGACCCAGTACTTC	CASSPPSGGQETQYF
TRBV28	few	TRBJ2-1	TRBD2	TGTGCCGGAGCGGGGGGGCGAAACTCCTACAATGAGCAGTTCTTC	CAGAGGRNSYNEQFF
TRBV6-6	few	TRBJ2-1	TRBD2	TGTGCCAGCAGTTACGGCGGGGGGGCCATGAGGGAGAATGAGCAGTTCTTC	CASSYGGGAMRENEQFF
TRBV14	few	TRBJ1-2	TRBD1	TGTGCCAGCAGCCAGAGGGACAGGGCCTATGGCTACACCTTC	CASSQRDRAYGYTF
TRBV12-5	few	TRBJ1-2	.	TGTGCTAGTGGTTTGGTTCTAGAGGCGCTGCTCTATGGCTACACCTTC	CASGLVLEALLYGYTF
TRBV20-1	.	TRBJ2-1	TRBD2	TGCAGTGCTAGACCCCTAGCGGGGGGAGTTTACAATGAGCAGTTCTTC	CSARPLAGGVYNEQFF
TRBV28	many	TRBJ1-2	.	TGTGCCAGCAGCCCCTTTGGGGGGGCAGGTGGCTACACCTTC	CASSPFGGAGGYTF
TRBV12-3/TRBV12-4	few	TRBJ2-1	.	TGTGCCAGCAGTCTGGACCCAGAGGAGCAGTTCTTC	CASSLDPEEQFF
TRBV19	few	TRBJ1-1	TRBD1	TGTGCCAGTATGGAGACAGGGGGATGGCCCCCGGAAGCTTTCTTT	CASMETGGWPPEAFF
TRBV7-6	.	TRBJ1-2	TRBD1	TGTACCAGCAGCCTCGGACAGGGCAAGAGCTACACCTTC	CTSSLGQGKSYTF
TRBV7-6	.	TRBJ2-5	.	TGTGCCAGCAGCCCGGCGGGTAGCCGGGCCGTTGAGACCCAGTACTTC	CASSPAGSRAVETQYF
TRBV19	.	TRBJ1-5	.	TGTGCCAGTAGGAAAACTCTTAGCAATCAGCCCCAGCATTTT	CASRKTLSNQPQHF
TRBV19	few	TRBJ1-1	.	TGTGCCAGTACGGTTTTGGGGAACACTGAAGCTTTCTTT	CASTVLGNTEAFF
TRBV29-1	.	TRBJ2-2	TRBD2	TGCAGCGTTGAAGAGACTAGCGGGGTGCCGAACACCGGGGAGCTGTTTTTT	CSVEETSGVPNTGELFF
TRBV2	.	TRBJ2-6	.	TGTGCCAGATGGGTCTCTGGGGCCAACGTCCTGACTTTC	CARWVSGANVLTF
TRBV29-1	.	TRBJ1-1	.	TGCAGCGTTGATGATTGGGGATCTTTCTTT	CSVDDWGSFF
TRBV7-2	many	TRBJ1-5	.	TGTGCCAGCAGCCTCAAGAGGGAGGGTATAGGGCAGCCCCAGCATTTT	CASSLKREGIGQPQHF
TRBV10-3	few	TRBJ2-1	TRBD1	TGTGCCACTGGACAGGGTAATGAGCAGTTCTTC	CATGQGNEQFF
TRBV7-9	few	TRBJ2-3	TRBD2	TGTGCCAGCAGCCCATCTAGCGGGGAGATTCCAGATACGCAGTATTTT	CASSPSSGEIPDTQYF
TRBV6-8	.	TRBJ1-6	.	TGTGCCAGCAGTTACCTCGGGTCGGGAGATTCACCCCTCCACTTT	CASSYLGSGDSPLHF
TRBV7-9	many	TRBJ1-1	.	TGTGCCAGCAGCTTAAAGAACATGAACACTGAAGCTTTCTTT	CASSLKNMNTEAFF
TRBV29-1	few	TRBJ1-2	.	TGCAGCGTTGAAGATCTTTCGGGTTACTACACCTTC	CSVEDLSGYYTF
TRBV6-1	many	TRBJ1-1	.	TGTGCCAGCACCAAGAGAGGCATGAACACTGAAGCTTTCTTT	CASTKRGMNTEAFF
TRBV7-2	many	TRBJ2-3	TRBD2	TGTGCCTTGCGGGGGGAAACAGATACGCAGTATTTT	CALRGETDTQYF
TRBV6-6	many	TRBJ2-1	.	TGTGCCAGCAGTTTATCAGGGTCCGGGCAGTTCTTC	CASSLSGSGQFF
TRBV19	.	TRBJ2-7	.	TGTGCCAGTAGTATACAGGGACCGTTCTACGAGCAGTACTTC	CASSIQGPFYEQYF
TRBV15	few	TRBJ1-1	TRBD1	TGTGCCACCAGCTCGGGACAGACCCACACTGAAGCTTTCTTT	CATSSGQTHTEAFF
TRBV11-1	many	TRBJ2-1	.	TGTGCCAGCAGCTTACTCAGGGGAACGATCAATGAGCAGTTCTTC	CASSLLRGTINEQFF